The sequence of this TCR beta chain was determined in a study of cytomegalovirus exposure and HLA in healthy donors. Germline V gives CDR1 SNHLY, CDR2 FYNNEI. Trimming removed 5 bases at V and 0 bases at J, with 11 bases between. CDR3 size: 14 residues. Findings of the study overall: Judged likely to be a sequencing artifact was a cluster of highly shared sequence variants. Reportedly, a later analysis found an Asian-associated ancestry cluster had fewer N-insertions than the roughly 700-donor mean. CMV antigen specificity of a few CMV-associated chains was confirmed in vitro.

Vbeta (60) and Jbeta (13) primers were used in the PCR. Profiled with immunoSEQ multiplex PCR; TCRdb holds only in-frame clones, not every one. The table has fewer than 80,000 clones, approximately 80% seen once; the top ten hold more than 3%. As concerns this clone: Its antigen is as yet unknown.

This clonotype was sampled from a man between 18 and 29 years old in good health and CMV-seronegative. The sequenced sample consisted of PBMCs. The J gene is TRBJ2-7, the V gene TRBV2; TRBD1 might be the D (6 bases). The CDR3 is CASSTQGGSYEQYF. The DNA of the CDR3 is TGTGCCAGCAGTACCCAAGGGGGCTCCTACGAGCAGTACTTC.